Sequencing of this T cell receptor (beta chain) was carried out in a study of blood T cell repertoires in COVID-19. Study at large: PBMCs, B-cell-depleted T cells, or T cells were the source of the cDNA or gDNA that made up the material.

The V and J ends lost 0 bases and 2 bases respectively, with 10 bases between them. The germline V gene encodes CDR1 LGHDT and CDR2 YNNKEL (reference sequence). CDR3 length: 16 amino acids. Original data processing: The assay estimated nucleated cells by amplifying reference gene primers. Clones were read by immunoSEQ multiplex PCR, and TCRdb kept only the in-frame ones, dropping some. The DNA gave D and trimming, while V, J and clone size come from that table. The data contain about 270,000 clones, 75% to 90% of them seen just once; the ten biggest clones take up over 4%. The receptor's source is a young woman with acute COVID-19. This sequence joins TRBV3-1 (or the pseudogene TRBV3-2) and TRBJ2-2; possibly TRBD2 for D (5 bases). The specimen was PBMCs or T cells enriched from blood (not recorded which). This CDR3 is CASSQEELGNTGELFF. The CDR3 DNA follows: TGTGCCAGCAGCCAAGAGGAACTAGGTAACACCGGGGAGCTGTTTTTT.